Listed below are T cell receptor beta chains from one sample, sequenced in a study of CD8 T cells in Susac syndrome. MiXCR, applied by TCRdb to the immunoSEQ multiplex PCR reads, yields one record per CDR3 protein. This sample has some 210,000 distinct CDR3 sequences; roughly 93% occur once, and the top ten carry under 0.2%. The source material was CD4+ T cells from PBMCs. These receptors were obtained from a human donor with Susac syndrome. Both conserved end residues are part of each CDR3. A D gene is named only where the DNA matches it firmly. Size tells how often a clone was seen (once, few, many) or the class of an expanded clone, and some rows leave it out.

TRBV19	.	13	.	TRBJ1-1	TGTGCCAGCGTCGATCTTAGGGACACTGAAGCTTTCTTT	CASVDLRDTEAFF
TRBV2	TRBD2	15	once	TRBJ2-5	TGTGCCAGCACCGCAGGACTAGCGGGGGCAGTGACCCAGTACTTC	CASTAGLAGAVTQYF
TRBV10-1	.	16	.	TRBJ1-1	TGCGCCAGCAGTGAGTCGGGCAGGGCCATGAACACTGAAGCTTTCTTT	CASSESGRAMNTEAFF
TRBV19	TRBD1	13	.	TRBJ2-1	TGTGCCAGTAGTAACAGGGGATACAATGAGCAGTTCTTC	CASSNRGYNEQFF
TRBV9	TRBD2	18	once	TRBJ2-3	TGTGCCAGCAGCGTATCCATTCGAGTTAGCGGGGCCCCAGATACGCAGTATTTT	CASSVSIRVSGAPDTQYF
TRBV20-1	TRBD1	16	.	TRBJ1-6	TGCAGTGCGCCGAACAGGGGGACCCTCTATAATTCACCCCTCCACTTT	CSAPNRGTLYNSPLHF
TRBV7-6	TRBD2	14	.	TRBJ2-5	TGTGCCAGCAGCATTAGAGCCGGGGGGGCGGCCCAGTACTTC	CASSIRAGGAAQYF
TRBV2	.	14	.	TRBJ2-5	TGTGCCAGCACCGCCGGCAGGGTTCAAGAGACCCAGTACTTC	CASTAGRVQETQYF
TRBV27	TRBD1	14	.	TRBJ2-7	TGTGCCAGCAGTCTCCGGACAGGGGCGAACGAGCAGTACTTC	CASSLRTGANEQYF
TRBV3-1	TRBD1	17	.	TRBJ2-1	TGTGCCAGCAGCCAAGCAGGGCAGGGGGAGACCTACAATGAGCAGTTCTTC	CASSQAGQGETYNEQFF
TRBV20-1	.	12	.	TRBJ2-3	TGCAGTGCTATCTCTCGTAGGGATACGCAGTATTTT	CSAISRRDTQYF
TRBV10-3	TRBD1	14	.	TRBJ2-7	TGTGCCATCAGTGGGCGACAGGGCTCCTACGAGCAGTACTTC	CAISGRQGSYEQYF
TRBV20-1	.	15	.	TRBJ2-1	TGCAGTGCTAGAGGCACAGCGGGTGATCACAATGAGCAGTTCTTC	CSARGTAGDHNEQFF
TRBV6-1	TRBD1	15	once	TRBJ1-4	TGTGCCAGCAGTGATGCCGGGACAGGGAATGAAAAACTGTTTTTT	CASSDAGTGNEKLFF
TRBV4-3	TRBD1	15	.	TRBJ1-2	TGCGCCAGCAGCCCCTTTGGTGGACAGGGGGATGGCTACACCTTC	CASSPFGGQGDGYTF
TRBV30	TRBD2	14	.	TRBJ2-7	TGTGCCTGGAGTTACATCTGGGAGGGCTACGAGCAGTACTTC	CAWSYIWEGYEQYF
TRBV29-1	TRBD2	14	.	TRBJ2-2	TGCAGCGCCCTTAGCGGGGGCGACACCGGGGAGCTGTTTTTT	CSALSGGDTGELFF
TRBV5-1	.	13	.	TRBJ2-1	TGCGCCAGCAGCTTCAATGAGGGGCTAGAGCAGTTCTTC	CASSFNEGLEQFF
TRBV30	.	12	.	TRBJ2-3	TGTGCCTGGCTTCAGGGTGGGGATACGCAGTATTTT	CAWLQGGDTQYF
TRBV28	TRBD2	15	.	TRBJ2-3	TGTGCCAGCAGTACCACTAGCGGGGGGGCCCATACGCAGTATTTT	CASSTTSGGAHTQYF
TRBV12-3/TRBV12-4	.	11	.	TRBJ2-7	TGTGCCAGCAGCCAGAACTACGAGCAGTACTTC	CASSQNYEQYF
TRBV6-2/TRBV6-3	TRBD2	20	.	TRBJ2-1	TGTGCCAGCAGTTACTCAGTCTCGGGGGAGTTAGCGGGGGTCTACAATGAGCAGTTCTTC	CASSYSVSGELAGVYNEQFF
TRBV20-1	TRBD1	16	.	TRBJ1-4	TGCAGTGCTAGTCCGTGGACAGGGAACGATTCGGGAAAACTGTTTTTT	CSASPWTGNDSGKLFF
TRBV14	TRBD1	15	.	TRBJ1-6	TGTGCCAGCAGCCATGCCGGGACAGGACGCTCACCCCTCCACTTT	CASSHAGTGRSPLHF
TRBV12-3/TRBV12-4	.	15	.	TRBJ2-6	TGTGCCAGCAGTGCAGGGGCCACTGGGGCCAACGTCCTGACTTTC	CASSAGATGANVLTF
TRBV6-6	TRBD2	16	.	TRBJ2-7	TGTGCCAGCAGTTCCGGGACTAGCGGGGATCCCTACGAGCAGTACTTC	CASSSGTSGDPYEQYF
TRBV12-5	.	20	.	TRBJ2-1	TGTGCTAGTGGTTTGTCACCCAAACGCGGAATCGGTTGGGAAAGGAATGAGCAGTTCTTC	CASGLSPKRGIGWERNEQFF
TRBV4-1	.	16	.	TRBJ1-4	TGCGCCAGCAGCCAGCTCTGGGGGAATACTAATGAAAAACTGTTTTTT	CASSQLWGNTNEKLFF
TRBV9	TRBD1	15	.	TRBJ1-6	TGTGCCAGCAGCGTCACAGGGGGCCCCGGGTCACCCCTCCACTTT	CASSVTGGPGSPLHF
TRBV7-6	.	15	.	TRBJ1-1	TGTGCCAGCAGCTTAGGTCCAGCCAAGAACACTGAAGCTTTCTTT	CASSLGPAKNTEAFF
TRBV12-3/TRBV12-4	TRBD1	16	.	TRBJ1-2	TGTGCCAGCAGGCGATTGGGACAGAGGTTCAACTATGGCTACACCTTC	CASRRLGQRFNYGYTF
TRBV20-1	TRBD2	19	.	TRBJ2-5	TGCAGTGCTAGAGCCCAACTAGCGGGGGGGCCGGGTTTCAGAGAGACCCAGTACTTC	CSARAQLAGGPGFRETQYF
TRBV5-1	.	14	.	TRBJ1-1	TGCGCCAGCAGCTACTCGACAGAGAACACTGAAGCTTTCTTT	CASSYSTENTEAFF
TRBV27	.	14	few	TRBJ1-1	TGTGCCAGCAGTTTGGCGGGCGTCGGGACTGAAGCTTTCTTT	CASSLAGVGTEAFF
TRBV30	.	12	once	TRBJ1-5	TGTGCCTGGACTAACGGGGGAGGGCCCCAGCATTTT	CAWTNGGGPQHF
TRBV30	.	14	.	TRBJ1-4	TGTGCCTGGAGTGTATCCAGGAGAGATGAAAAACTGTTTTTT	CAWSVSRRDEKLFF
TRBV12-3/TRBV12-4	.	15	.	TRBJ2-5	TGTGCCAGCAGTTTCCTACAGGGCTCTGAAGAGACCCAGTACTTC	CASSFLQGSEETQYF
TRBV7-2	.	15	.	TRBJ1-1	TGTGCCAGCTCCTCTAAGACAAGGCGGAACACTGAAGCTTTCTTT	CASSSKTRRNTEAFF
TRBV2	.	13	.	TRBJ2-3	TGTGCCAGCAGAGACGCCTCGACAGATACGCAGTATTTT	CASRDASTDTQYF
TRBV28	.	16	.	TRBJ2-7	TGTGCCAGCAGAAAAAACGCGGGGCCCGAGGGGTACGAGCAGTACTTC	CASRKNAGPEGYEQYF
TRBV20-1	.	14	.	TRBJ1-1	TGCAGTGCTAGAGATAACGCCCGCGGTGATGAAGCTTTCTTT	CSARDNARGDEAFF
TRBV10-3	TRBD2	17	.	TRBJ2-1	TGTGCCATCAGTGAACCCGCGGGGGGCAGCTCCTACAATGAGCAGTTCTTC	CAISEPAGGSSYNEQFF
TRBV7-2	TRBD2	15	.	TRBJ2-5	TGTGCCAGCAGCTTAGAGCGGGGGGACCAAGAGACCCAGTACTTC	CASSLERGDQETQYF
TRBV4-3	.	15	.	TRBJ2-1	TGCGCCAGCAGCCGGGCCCTTATACTTCACAATGAGCAGTTCTTC	CASSRALILHNEQFF
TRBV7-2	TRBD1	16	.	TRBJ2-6	TGTGCCAGCAGCAAGGGACAGGCTTCTGGGGCCAACGTCCTGACTTTC	CASSKGQASGANVLTF
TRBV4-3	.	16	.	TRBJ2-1	TGCGCCAGCAGCCAAGATTGGGGGGTGGTGAGGAATGAGCAGTTCTTC	CASSQDWGVVRNEQFF
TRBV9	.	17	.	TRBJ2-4	TGTGCCAGCAGCCCAAAGAGCGGTGCAGGAGCCAAAAACATTCAGTACTTC	CASSPKSGAGAKNIQYF
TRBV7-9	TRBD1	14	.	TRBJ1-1	TGTGCCAGCAGCGTGGGACAGCCGAACACTGAAGCTTTCTTT	CASSVGQPNTEAFF
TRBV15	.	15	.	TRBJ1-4	TGTGCCACCAGCAGACCCTACCCCCAAAATGAAAAACTGTTTTTT	CATSRPYPQNEKLFF
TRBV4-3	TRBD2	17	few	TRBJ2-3	TGCGCCAGCAGCGCTCAACTAGCGGGGGGGAGTGCAGATACGCAGTATTTT	CASSAQLAGGSADTQYF
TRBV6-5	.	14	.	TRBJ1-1	TGTGCCAGCAGTTACAAGGCCTTCAACACTGAAGCTTTCTTT	CASSYKAFNTEAFF
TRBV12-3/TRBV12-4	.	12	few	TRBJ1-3	TGTGCCAGCAGTTTATTGGGAAACACCATATATTTT	CASSLLGNTIYF
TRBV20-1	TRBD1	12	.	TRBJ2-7	TGCAGTATAGGACAGGGGATCCACGAGCAGTACTTC	CSIGQGIHEQYF
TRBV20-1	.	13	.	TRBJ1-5	TGCAGTGCCATCCGGACAGACAATCAGCCCCAGCATTTT	CSAIRTDNQPQHF
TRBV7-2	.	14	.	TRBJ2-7	TGTGCCAGCAGCTCACGGAGGGGAGCCTACGAGCAGTACTTC	CASSSRRGAYEQYF
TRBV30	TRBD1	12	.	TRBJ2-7	TGTGCCGGCTCGGGACAGACCTACGAGCAGTACTTC	CAGSGQTYEQYF
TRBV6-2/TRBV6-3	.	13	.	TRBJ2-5	TGTGCCAGCACCAAGGGGTCCTTAGGGACCCAGTACTTC	CASTKGSLGTQYF
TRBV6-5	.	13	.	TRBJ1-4	TGTGCCAGCAGCCCGCCCGACAGGGAAAAACTGTTTTTT	CASSPPDREKLFF
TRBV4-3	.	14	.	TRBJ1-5	TGCGCCAGCAGCCAAGTCGTGACCTATCAGCCCCAGCATTTT	CASSQVVTYQPQHF